Presented here are 20 T cell receptor beta chains from one specimen sequenced in a study of shared clonotypes between healthy human individuals. The table came from immunoSEQ multiplex PCR; TCRdb's copy has only in-frame clones and leaves some out. Found here are around 2,000,000 clones, roughly 94% of them singletons; the top ten hold 1.2%. Terminally differentiated effector memory CD45RA+ cells were excluded from the naive CD8 cells, which were CD45RO-negative and positively selected for CCR7. The sample taken for sequencing was naive CD8+ T cells sorted from blood. The receptors come from a man aged 18 to 30 in good health.

The rearrangement joins TRBV30 to TRBJ1-3; TRBD1 is a possible D gene (6 bases). The CDR3 has 14 amino acids. V was shortened by 4 bases and J by 2 bases, with 12 bases between the two germline ends. Germline assignment: CDR1 GTSNPN and CDR2 SVGIG (reference sequence). CDR3 amino acids: CAWTEAGAGNTIYF. The CDR3 DNA sequence: TGTGCCTGGACTGAAGCAGGGGCTGGAAACACCATATATTTT.

The chain recombines TRBV7-8 with TRBJ1-1; D is possibly TRBD1 (6 bases). The V gene lost 1 base and the J gene lost 3 bases, with 15 bases spanning the gap. CDR1 and CDR2 from the germline V gene are SGHVS and FQNEAQ. There are 16 residues in the CDR3. This CDR3 reads CASSLGHRGWYTEAFF. CDR3 nucleotide sequence: TGTGCCAGCAGCTTAGGGCATAGGGGGTGGTACACTGAAGCTTTCTTT.

V is TRBV5-1 and J is TRBJ2-1, with D maybe TRBD2 (6 bases). Germline CDR1 and CDR2: SGHRS and YFSETQ. The CDR3 is 13 amino acids. V lost 2 bases, J lost 7 bases, and 10 bases lay in between. The CDR3 sequence: CASSFNAGNEQFF. The CDR3 nucleotides are TGCGCCAGCAGCTTTAATGCGGGGAATGAGCAGTTCTTC.

The CDR3 here is CASSIAGFRYEQYF. As DNA, the CDR3 is TGTGCCAGTAGTATAGCTGGTTTCCGCTACGAGCAGTACTTC. The chain has TRBV19 and TRBJ2-7; D not certain. CDR3 length: 14 amino acids. Looked up from germline, CDR1 is LNHDA and CDR2 is SQIVND (reference sequence). With 1 base removed from V and 3 bases from J, the gap between germline ends came to 10 bases.

As concerns this clone: The same CDR3 is also encoded by other DNA sequences in this sample. V is TRBV4-1 and J is TRBJ2-7; 9 bases align to TRBD1. This CDR3 has 15 residues. Trimming cost V 2 bases and J 2 bases; bases outside gene matches: 4. In germline, CDR1 is MGHRA, CDR2 YSYEKL. CDR3 region: CASSQRQGDTYEQYF. In DNA, the CDR3 is TGCGCCAGCAGCCAAAGACAGGGGGATACCTACGAGCAGTACTTC.

The V gene is TRBV19, the J gene TRBJ2-7; TRBD1 might be the D (6 bases). The CDR3 contains 15 residues. Germline CDR1 reads LNHDA; CDR2 reads SQIVND (reference sequence). V was cut by 6 bases and J by 5 bases, with 20 bases left in between. In nucleotides, the CDR3 is TGTGCCAGTAGCCATCCCCCGGCAGGGGACGACGAGCAGTACTTC. It translates to CASSHPPAGDDEQYF.

The genes are TRBV19 and TRBJ2-1; 14 bases agree with TRBD2. The CDR3 length is 15 residues. CDR1 LNHDA and CDR2 SQIVND come from the germline V gene (reference sequence). V lost 7 bases and J lost 5; bases outside the gene matches: 4. CDR3: CASTMGLAGDNEQFF. The CDR3 region has the DNA TGTGCCAGTACTATGGGACTAGCGGGGGACAATGAGCAGTTCTTC.

As concerns this clone: This CDR3 is also generated by other DNA sequences in the sample. This chain joins TRBV27 and TRBJ1-2; D remains ambiguous. CDR3 length: 13 amino acids. The germline V gene encodes CDR1 MNHEY and CDR2 SMNVEV (reference sequence). V lost 2 bases, J lost 2 bases, and 6 bases lay in between. This CDR3 is CASSLTENYGYTF. In nucleotides, the CDR3 is TGTGCCAGCAGTTTAACCGAGAACTATGGCTACACCTTC.

The chain uses TRBV9 and TRBJ2-3; weak D call: TRBD1 (5 bases). Germline CDR1 SGDLS, CDR2 YYNGEE. Deletions cut 3 bases from V and 1 base from J, with 15 bases between. This CDR3 spans 16 amino acids. CDR3 in amino acids: CASSGVWGSGTDTQYF. In DNA, the CDR3 is TGTGCCAGCAGCGGTGTTTGGGGCAGTGGCACAGATACGCAGTATTTT.

V is TRBV27 and J is TRBJ2-7, with a tentative D call TRBD2 (6 bases). The V gene's germline CDR1 is MNHEY and CDR2 SMNVEV (reference sequence). V lost 3 bases to trimming and J lost 4 bases, with 13 bases between them. The CDR3 runs to 14 residues. The CDR3 loop is CASSFGGSLYEQYF. CDR3 DNA: TGTGCCAGCAGTTTTGGGGGGAGCTTGTACGAGCAGTACTTC.

This chain connects TRBV30 to TRBJ1-5; D may be TRBD1 (5 bases). This CDR3 comprises 13 residues. Trimming took 3 bases from V and 6 from J, leaving 12 bases between them. The V gene's germline CDR1 is GTSNPN and CDR2 SVGIG (reference sequence). The DNA of the CDR3 is TGTGCCTGGAGCGACAGTTTAGGTCAGCCCCAGCATTTT. It is translated as CAWSDSLGQPQHF.

J is TRBJ2-7 and V is TRBV6-1; D may be TRBD1 or TRBD2 (6 bases each). Per the germline V gene, CDR1 is MNHNS and CDR2 is SASEGT. V lost 0 bases and J lost 4, with 13 bases in between. This CDR3 comprises 15 residues. The CDR3 here is CASSEARGPSYEQYF. DNA of the CDR3: TGTGCCAGCAGTGAAGCCCGGGGGCCTAGTTACGAGCAGTACTTC.

V gene TRBV19 combines with J gene TRBJ1-1, with D possibly matching TRBD1 (6 bases). The ends were cut back, 1 base at V and 0 bases at J, with 9 bases in the middle. Germline CDR1 is LNHDA and CDR2 is SQIVND (reference sequence). This CDR3 contains 15 residues. Here the CDR3 DNA reads TGTGCCAGTAGTATAGCGGGACATTTGAACACTGAAGCTTTCTTT. It is translated as CASSIAGHLNTEAFF.

This chain connects TRBV6-5 to TRBJ1-1; 7 positions agree with TRBD1. Germline V gene lookup returns CDR1 MNHEY and CDR2 SVGAGI. The CDR3 has 14 residues. The trim removed 3 bases at V and 4 bases at J, leaving 5 bases unmatched. The CDR3: CASSYQGGITEAFF. The CDR3 bases are TGTGCCAGCAGTTATCAGGGGGGGATCACTGAAGCTTTCTTT.

Worth noting for this clone: Other DNA sequences of this sample code for an identical CDR3. The J gene is TRBJ2-7, the V gene TRBV7-6, with D tentatively TRBD1 (5 bases). The CDR3 has 13 amino acids. From germline, CDR1 is SGHVS and CDR2 FNYEAQ. The ends were cut back, 6 bases at V and 2 bases at J, with 11 bases in the middle. CDR3 DNA sequence: TGTGCCAGCAGTGAAGGGGAAGCCTACGAGCAGTACTTC. Its translation: CASSEGEAYEQYF.

The rearrangement links TRBV6-5 to TRBJ2-1; 7 nucleotides agree with TRBD2. Germline lookup yields CDR1 MNHEY and CDR2 SVGAGI. CDR3 length equals 15 residues. The V segment lost 10 bases and the J segment 5 bases; nucleotides outside the gene matches: 14. The CDR3 nucleotides are TGTGCCACCCGATACCTTCTAGCGGCGAACAATGAGCAGTTCTTC. Residues: CATRYLLAANNEQFF.

This clone was observed a single time. V is TRBV6-5 and J is TRBJ1-3; D not resolved. Germline-derived CDR1 and CDR2 are MNHEY and SVGAGI. The CDR3 consists of 13 residues. V dropped 5 bases and J dropped 0 bases, with 5 bases sitting between them. The CDR3 protein is CASSQISGNTIYF. CDR3 bases: TGTGCCAGCAGTCAAATCTCTGGAAACACCATATATTTT.

This chain links TRBV4-1 with TRBJ1-2; D might be TRBD1 (5 bases). The CDR3 extends over 16 amino acids. The ends were cut back, 8 bases at V and 3 bases at J, with 22 bases in the middle. Germline lookup yields CDR1 MGHRA and CDR2 YSYEKL. The DNA for the CDR3 is TGCGCCAGCTCTTTTACGCGGGGGACGCTGGACTATGGCTACACCTTC. Protein sequence: CASSFTRGTLDYGYTF.

The gene calls are TRBV6-1 and TRBJ1-6; 7 bases match TRBD1. Germline CDR1 and CDR2: MNHNS and SASEGT. V lost 6 bases and J lost 3; bases outside the gene matches: 11. The CDR3 runs 17 residues. CDR3 nucleotides: TGTGCCAGCAGCGAACCACTCAGGGGGAACTATAATTCACCCCTCCACTTT. It encodes CASSEPLRGNYNSPLHF.

V and J are TRBV6-5 and TRBJ1-5; 7 bases match TRBD1. This CDR3 spans 13 amino acids. Germline CDR1 MNHEY, CDR2 SVGAGI. Trimming removed 4 bases from V and 5 bases from J; junction bases left unmatched: 2. Here the CDR3 reads CASSLTGDQPQHF. The CDR3 DNA is TGTGCCAGCAGTTTAACAGGGGATCAGCCCCAGCATTTT.